The count of the clone carrying this T cell receptor (beta chain) is one. The data are from a study of blood T cell repertoires in COVID-19. Study information: Samples of COVID-19 (acute and convalescent) were obtained from the United States, Italy and Spain. T cells, B-cell-depleted T cells, or PBMCs provided the cDNA or gDNA that served as material.

The CDR3 has 15 amino acids. Per germline, CDR1 GTSNPN and CDR2 SVGIG (reference sequence). V lost 2 bases and J 1 base, leaving 13 bases between the germline ends. The authors' processing: Researchers report that nucleated cell counts were estimated from reference gene primer amplification. Profiling relied on immunoSEQ multiplex PCR, and the TCRdb table lists in-frame clones only, not all of them. V, J and clone size were drawn from that table, and D and trimming were deduced from the DNA. The sample lists about 89,000 clones, about 74% occurring once. The sequence derives from a human donor in a cohort sampled during active COVID-19. The chain carries TRBV30 and TRBJ2-3; TRBD2 is a possible D gene (5 bases). The sample taken for sequencing was peripheral blood. The chain's CDR3 is CAWSFASIRTDTQYF. Here the CDR3 DNA reads TGTGCCTGGAGTTTCGCTAGCATACGCACAGATACGCAGTATTTT.